This T cell receptor beta chain was retrieved from a study of blood T cell repertoires in COVID-19. Study information: There were acute and convalescent COVID-19 samples, and they came from the United States, Italy and Spain. PBMCs, B-cell-depleted T cells, or T cells provided the cDNA or gDNA that made up the material.

Trimming removed 3 bases from V and 10 bases from J, with 13 bases in between. CDR1 is LNHNV, CDR2 YYDKDF, per germline (reference sequence). The CDR3 loop spans 14 amino acids. Original methodology: Amplification of reference gene primers was used by the study to estimate nucleated cell counts. TCRdb's copy holds only in-frame clones and misses some; the assay was immunoSEQ multiplex PCR. V and J calls plus clone size are reproduced from that table; the DNA served to infer D and trimming. Counted here are approximately 110,000 clones, about 75% occurring once; the ten biggest clones make up approximately 5.9%.

The sample consisted of peripheral blood. The clonotype originates from a man older than 75 with acute or convalescent COVID-19. The chain carries TRBV15 and TRBJ1-6; D not certain. CDR3 region: CATSSPGLGSPLHF. The DNA for the CDR3 is TGTGCCACCAGCAGCCCCGGACTGGGGTCACCCCTCCACTTT.